These 11 T cell receptor beta chains originate from one sample sequenced in a study of blood T cell repertoires in COVID-19. Sequenced by immunoSEQ multiplex PCR; TCRdb stores in-frame clones only, minus some. The repertoire holds some 300,000 clones, with around 87% as singletons. The sequenced material came from peripheral blood. These receptors originate from a woman aged 40 to 55 with COVID-19, enrolled during active disease.

The chain is built from TRBV6-5 and TRBJ1-3, with D unclear. The V end was cut by 0 bases, the J end by 2 bases, with 8 bases between. CDR3 length: 15 amino acids. Germline V lookup: CDR1 MNHEY, CDR2 SVGAGI. This CDR3 reads CASSYSQTAGNTIYF. For the CDR3, the DNA is TGTGCCAGCAGTTACTCCCAAACTGCTGGAAACACCATATATTTT.

This clone was picked up one time. The V and J genes are TRBV7-2 and TRBJ1-4; possible D gene TRBD1, 5 bases. Trimming left V 2 bases short and J 0 bases short, with 13 bases between. This CDR3 is 17 amino acids long. In germline, CDR1 is SGHTA, CDR2 FQGNSA. DNA for the CDR3: TGTGCCAGCAGCTTAAGGGGTAGGGGTTCAACTAATGAAAAACTGTTTTTT. Translated: CASSLRGRGSTNEKLFF.

The chain links TRBV7-8 to TRBJ2-7; D gene uncertain. The V and J ends lost 3 bases and 3 bases respectively, with 12 bases between them. The germline CDR1 and CDR2 sequences are SGHVS and FQNEAQ. The CDR3 length is 14 residues. CDR3 in amino acids: CASSLSDGDYEQYF. CDR3 sequence (DNA): TGTGCCAGCAGCTTGTCCGACGGAGACTACGAGCAGTACTTC.

CDR3 protein: CAIIIGGACEKLFF. The CDR3 DNA is TGTGCCATCATCATTGGGGGGGCCTGTGAAAAACTGTTTTTT. This chain links TRBV10-3 with TRBJ1-4, with TRBD1 as a possible D gene (6 bases). Germline V CDR1 and CDR2: ENHRY, SYGVKD. Trimming pared 7 bases from V and 7 bases from J, leaving 16 bases between. The CDR3 runs 14 residues.

The chain combines TRBV28 with TRBJ1-5; no clear D. CDR3 length equals 11 residues. Germline V gene data show CDR1 as MDHEN and CDR2 as SYDVKM. The germline V and J ends were trimmed by 5 bases and 7 bases, with 6 bases remaining between them. CDR3 loop: CASSARQPQHF. As DNA, the CDR3 is TGTGCCAGCAGTGCGAGGCAGCCCCAGCATTTT.

The CDR3 coding sequence is TGTGCCAGCAGTCCCTCTAGGACACTCTCGTCAGGGGTGTTTTTT. Translated: CASSPSRTLSSGVFF. V and J are TRBV6-5 and TRBJ1-4; tentatively, D is TRBD1 (6 bases). This CDR3 is built from 15 residues. The germline gives CDR1 MNHEY, CDR2 SVGAGI. V was pared by 5 bases and J by 15 bases, with 25 bases between.

V and J are TRBV27 and TRBJ1-1; D not resolved. Germline V gives CDR1 MNHEY, CDR2 SMNVEV (reference sequence). The V end was cut by 3 bases, the J end by 4 bases, with 9 bases between. This CDR3 is built from 13 residues. The CDR3 DNA reads as TGTGCCAGCAGTTTGTCGCGGGGCACTGAAGCTTTCTTT. This gives the protein CASSLSRGTEAFF.

The V call is TRBV3-1 (or the pseudogene TRBV3-2), the J call TRBJ2-7; 9 positions match TRBD1. Looked up from germline, CDR1 is LGHDT and CDR2 is YNNKEL (reference sequence). The CDR3 runs to 14 residues. V gave up 6 bases and J gave up 3 bases; unmatched junction bases: 6. The CDR3, as DNA: TGTGCCAGCAGTCACGGGACAGGGAACTACGAGCAGTACTTC. Protein: CASSHGTGNYEQYF.

The V call is TRBV7-2, the J call TRBJ2-3; 8 nucleotides align to TRBD1. The CDR3 is 19 amino acids. Trimming cost V 0 bases and J 2 bases; bases outside gene matches: 13. Germline V gene data show CDR1 as SGHTA and CDR2 as FQGNSA. This chain's CDR3 is CASSLAGRGRGRNTDTQYF. The CDR3 nucleotides are TGTGCCAGCAGCTTAGCTGGCAGGGGGCGTGGACGAAACACAGATACGCAGTATTTT.

The V and J genes are TRBV6-4 and TRBJ1-1; no clear D. This CDR3 spans 13 amino acids. The germline V and J ends were trimmed by 3 bases and 3 bases, with 8 bases remaining between them. Germline assignment: CDR1 MRHNA and CDR2 SNTAGT. The DNA for the CDR3 is TGTGCCAGCAGTGATCGGCAGGACACTGAAGCTTTCTTT. Translation gives CASSDRQDTEAFF.

The chain couples TRBV28 to TRBJ1-1; D possibly corresponds to TRBD1 (5 bases). Germline CDR1 reads MDHEN; CDR2 reads SYDVKM. The ends were cut back, 10 bases at V and 3 bases at J, with 9 bases in the middle. The CDR3 sequence is 11 residues long. CDR3 coding DNA: TGTGCCACCGCGGGACACACTGAAGCTTTCTTT. It codes for CATAGHTEAFF. Filled out from reference TRBV28 and TRBJ1-1, the complete variable domain reads DVKVTQSSRYLVKRTGEKVFLECVQDMDHENMFWYRQDPGLGLRLIYFSYDVKMKEKGDIPEGYSVSREKKERFSLILESASTNQTSMYLCATAGHTEAFFGQGTRLTVV.